The next 5 T cell receptor beta chains were all read from a single sample in a study of response to subunit inactivated influenza vaccine (dated by TCRdb to the late 2010s). The receptor library was made with RT-PCR. The reads were generated on an Illumina HiSeq 2500. TCRdb trimmed the raw reads at Q25, called clones with MiXCR and kept productive beta chains. Each entry merges the rows of one CDR3 protein and shows their most common DNA and genes. This sample comprises roughly 500,000 distinct CDR3 sequences, 16% of them detected only once. Jointly, the top ten make up roughly 3.1% of the sample. The sequencing here drew on CD4+ T cells sorted from PBMCs, taken roughly 24 months after vaccination. All receptors derive from a man aged 50 to 69 who received an inactivated influenza vaccine. Donor details come from another sample of the same person, matched by shared clones.

The rearrangement links TRBV3-1 to TRBJ2-2; D may match TRBD1 or TRBD2 (6 bases each). V was trimmed by 1 base and J by 4 bases, leaving 13 bases between them. The germline V gene has CDR1 LGHDT and CDR2 YNNKEL (reference sequence). The CDR3 has 16 residues. The CDR3 nucleotides read TGTGCCAGCAGCCAAGGAGGGGGGCCCAGCACCGGGGAGCTGTTTTTT. It is translated as CASSQGGGPSTGELFF.

The chain has TRBV2 and TRBJ2-1; D perhaps matches TRBD2 (6 bases). The CDR3 sequence is 15 residues long. Trimming took 2 bases from V and 10 from J, leaving 18 bases between them. The germline CDR1 and CDR2 sequences are SNHLY and FYNNEI. CDR3 sequence: CASSESTSRPGEQFF. The CDR3 DNA is TGTGCCAGCAGTGAATCGACTAGTAGGCCGGGCGAGCAGTTCTTC. Based on the CDR3 plus reference TRBV2 and TRBJ2-1, the full variable domain is EPEVTQTPSHQVTQMGQEVILRCVPISNHLYFYWYRQILGQKVEFLVSFYNNEISEKSEIFDDQFSVERPDGSNFTLKIRSTKLEDSAMYFCASSESTSRPGEQFFGPGTRLTVL.

The table lists this clonotype with a few counts. The gene calls are TRBV6-1 and TRBJ2-7; 8 bases line up with TRBD1. Germline-derived CDR1 and CDR2 are MNHNS and SASEGT. Trimming at V came to 6 bases and at J to 6 bases, leaving 4 bases not matched to a gene. CDR3 length equals 12 residues. The CDR3 loop is CASSFTGGEQYF. The CDR3 nucleotides read TGTGCCAGCAGCTTCACAGGGGGCGAGCAGTACTTC.

This chain uses TRBV11-3 with TRBJ2-1; 13 positions match TRBD2. Germline V CDR1 and CDR2: SGHNT, YENEEA. V lost 4 bases and J lost 9; bases outside the gene matches: 9. The CDR3 loop spans 16 amino acids. CDR3 DNA: TGTGCCAGCAGCTCAACCTCCGGGACTAGCGGGGCTGAGCAGTTCTTC. It is translated as CASSSTSGTSGAEQFF. Complete variable domain (other parts from reference TRBV11-3 and TRBJ2-1): EAGVVQSPRYKIIEKKQPVAFWCNPISGHNTLYWYLQNLGQGPELLIRYENEEAVDDSQLPKDRFSAERLKGVDSTLKIQPAELGDSAVYLCASSSTSGTSGAEQFFGPGTRLTVL.

This clonotype has just a few counts. The chain employs TRBV12-3 or TRBV12-4 and TRBJ2-7; 12 bases fit TRBD2. V lost 2 bases, J lost 6 bases, and 2 bases stayed unmatched. This CDR3 has 14 amino acids. The CDR3 loop is CASSLLLAGGEQYF. The CDR3 DNA follows: TGTGCCAGCAGTTTATTACTAGCGGGAGGCGAGCAGTACTTC.